This T cell receptor beta chain was obtained from a study of blood T cell repertoires in COVID-19. Whole-study context: Sites in the United States, Italy and Spain provided acute and convalescent COVID-19 samples. PBMCs, B-cell-depleted T cells, or T cells provided the cDNA or gDNA that made up the material.

Original data processing: Using reference gene primer amplification, nucleated cell counts were estimated. Only in-frame clones appear in the TCRdb table, and some are missing; sequencing was by immunoSEQ multiplex PCR. V, J and clone size reflect that table, while D and trimming were determined from the DNA. The sample comprises 55,000 to 75,000 clones, about 83% of which are singletons, and around 6.5% rests with the top ten. Trimming pared 3 bases from V and 3 bases from J, leaving 12 bases between. Germline values: CDR1 LNHDA, CDR2 SQIVND (reference sequence). There are 14 residues in the CDR3. Sequenced sample: peripheral blood. The sequence was collected from a human donor in a cohort sampled during active COVID-19. The chain joins TRBV19 to TRBJ2-7, with D tentatively TRBD1 (6 bases). As DNA, the CDR3 is TGTGCCAGTAGTATTTCAGGGGCGAGCTACGAGCAGTACTTC. Translation gives CASSISGASYEQYF.